This TCR beta chain was retrieved from a study of beta chain features in type 1 diabetes. This clone was detected only a few times. The length of the CDR3 is 16 residues. Germline V gene lookup returns CDR1 KGHSH and CDR2 LQKENI. V was shortened by 1 base and J by 1 base, with 11 bases between the two germline ends. All of the isolated RNA was reverse transcribed, so expressed TCRB transcripts were sequenced. Clones were sequenced by immunoSEQ multiplex PCR, and TCRdb holds only the in-frame ones, with some missing. The sample includes a few hundred thousand clones, 14% of them seen just once. The source is a man aged 25-45 years in good health. J is TRBJ1-5 and V is TRBV18; D perhaps matches TRBD1 (5 bases). Sequencing was performed on naive CD4+ T cells from blood. The CDR3 nucleotides are TGTGCCAGCTCACCACTCGGGACGGGCAGCAATCAGCCCCAGCATTTT. This gives the protein CASSPLGTGSNQPQHF.